This T cell receptor beta chain was recorded in a study of cytomegalovirus exposure and HLA in healthy donors. The CDR3 spans 13 residues. Unmatched junction bases numbered 1, after V lost 6 bases and J lost 4 bases. The germline CDR1 and CDR2 sequences are WNHNN and SYGVQD (reference sequence). PCR amplification relied on 60 Vbeta primers (plus 13 Jbeta primers). The assay was immunoSEQ multiplex PCR, and TCRdb's table has in-frame clones only and misses some. Altogether around 67,000 clones are present, 70% to 80% being singletons, with the ten largest covering around 7.8%. The receptor was isolated from a man aged 18 to 35 in good health and CMV-seropositive. Sequencing was carried out using PBMCs. The rearrangement uses TRBV10-1 and TRBJ2-3; 10 nucleotides line up with TRBD1. The CDR3 region is CASRGQGSDTQYF. DNA for the CDR3: TGCGCCAGCAGGGGACAGGGGTCAGATACGCAGTATTTT.